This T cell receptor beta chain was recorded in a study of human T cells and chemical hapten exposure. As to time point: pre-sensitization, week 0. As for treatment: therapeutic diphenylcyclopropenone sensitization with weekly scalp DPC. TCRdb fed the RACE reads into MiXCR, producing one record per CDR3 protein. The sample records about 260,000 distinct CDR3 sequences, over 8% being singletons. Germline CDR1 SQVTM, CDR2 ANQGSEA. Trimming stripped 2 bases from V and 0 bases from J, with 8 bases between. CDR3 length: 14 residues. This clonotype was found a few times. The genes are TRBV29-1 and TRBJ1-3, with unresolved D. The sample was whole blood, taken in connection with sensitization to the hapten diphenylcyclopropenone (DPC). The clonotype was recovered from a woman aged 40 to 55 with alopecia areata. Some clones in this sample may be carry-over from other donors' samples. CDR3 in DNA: TGCAGCGTTGAATTCTTGGACTCTGGAAACACCATATATTTT. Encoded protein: CSVEFLDSGNTIYF.